This is a list of T cell receptor beta chains from one sample in a study of T cell responses to AZD1222 COVID-19 vaccine. TCRdb's copy holds only in-frame clones and misses some; the assay was immunoSEQ multiplex PCR. The data hold approximately 77,000 clones, with under 95% observed a single time. Sequenced here: peripheral blood, sampled 28 days after the second AZD1222 dose. The source is an adult who received the AZD1222 COVID-19 vaccine. Both conserved end residues are part of each CDR3. The order of the fields is J gene, clone size, D gene, V gene, CDR3 DNA, CDR3 protein. The D gene is left open where the match is weak. Clone sizes are given selectively: once, few, many, or a class where the clone is expanded.

J: TRBJ2-7
size: few
D: -
V: TRBV2
DNA: TGTGCCAGCAGTGGCTTTCGGGACGAGCAGTACTTC
CDR3: CASSGFRDEQYF

J: TRBJ2-7
size: -
D: -
V: TRBV7-2
DNA: TGTGCCAGCAGCTTAGTAAGGCACGAGCAGTACTTC
CDR3: CASSLVRHEQYF

J: TRBJ1-5
size: once
D: -
V: TRBV21-1
DNA: TGTGCCGTATTTACGGAGGCCCAGCATTTT
CDR3: CAVFTEAQHF

J: TRBJ1-1
size: once
D: TRBD1
V: TRBV29-1
DNA: TGCAGCGTTGGGGGACAGGGATTGAACACTGAAGCTTTCTTT
CDR3: CSVGGQGLNTEAFF

J: TRBJ2-5
size: once
D: -
V: TRBV3-1/TRBV3-2
DNA: TGTGCCAGCAGCCAAGCAGAAAGGACCCAGTACTTC
CDR3: CASSQAERTQYF

J: TRBJ1-2
size: -
D: -
V: TRBV30
DNA: TGTGCCTGGAGTGTTGGGGGGCAGATATATGGCTACACCTTC
CDR3: CAWSVGGQIYGYTF

J: TRBJ1-3
size: medium-sized
D: -
V: TRBV3-1/TRBV3-2
DNA: TGTGCCAGCAGCTCGATCTCTGGAAACACCATATATTTT
CDR3: CASSSISGNTIYF

J: TRBJ1-1
size: -
D: -
V: TRBV24-1
DNA: TGTGCCACCAGTGATTTCGGGACAAGAAGGACTGAAGCTTTCTTT
CDR3: CATSDFGTRRTEAFF

J: TRBJ1-1
size: -
D: TRBD1
V: TRBV7-9
DNA: TGTGCCAGCAGCGACGGACAGGGGGTGAACACTGAAGCTTTCTTT
CDR3: CASSDGQGVNTEAFF

J: TRBJ1-2
size: -
D: -
V: TRBV21-1
DNA: TGTGCCAGCAGCCCAACCGGAAGCGTCAGGGTAGGTAGGAGCTACACCTTC
CDR3: CASSPTGSVRVGRSYTF

J: TRBJ1-1
size: -
D: -
V: TRBV7-2
DNA: TGTGCCAGCAGCTTAGCGCGTAGCGGGGGGAACACTGAAGCTTTCTTT
CDR3: CASSLARSGGNTEAFF

J: TRBJ1-2
size: -
D: -
V: TRBV5-1
DNA: TGCGCCAGCAGCCTATATAACTATGGCTACACCTTC
CDR3: CASSLYNYGYTF

J: TRBJ2-1
size: -
D: TRBD2
V: TRBV4-2
DNA: TGTGCCAGCAGCCAAGAGGGGGGGTCCGCCTACAATGAGCAGTTCTTC
CDR3: CASSQEGGSAYNEQFF

J: TRBJ2-7
size: -
D: -
V: TRBV11-2
DNA: TGTGCCAGCAGCTTTCCAGGTGCAAGCTCCTACGAGCAGTACTTC
CDR3: CASSFPGASSYEQYF

J: TRBJ2-1
size: once
D: -
V: TRBV3-1/TRBV3-2
DNA: TGTGCCAGCAGCCAAGCTAGCTTTGATGAGCAGTTCTTC
CDR3: CASSQASFDEQFF

J: TRBJ2-2
size: -
D: -
V: TRBV18
DNA: TGTGCCAGCTCACCCGGGACTGGAAACACCGGGGAGCTGTTTTTT
CDR3: CASSPGTGNTGELFF

J: TRBJ1-6
size: -
D: TRBD1
V: TRBV4-3
DNA: TGCGCCAGCAGCCAAGACAGGGGGATCAATTCACCCCTCCACTTT
CDR3: CASSQDRGINSPLHF

J: TRBJ1-1
size: -
D: -
V: TRBV7-9
DNA: TGTGCCAGCAGCCCCCCTGAGGGGGGTGAAGCTTTCTTT
CDR3: CASSPPEGGEAFF

J: TRBJ2-7
size: -
D: -
V: TRBV19
DNA: TGTGCCAGTAGTCCACAGGATAGCGGCGTCGAGCAGTACTTC
CDR3: CASSPQDSGVEQYF

J: TRBJ1-5
size: -
D: -
V: TRBV10-3
DNA: TGTGCCATCAGTGAGGCCGACAGAGATAATCAGCCCCAGCATTTT
CDR3: CAISEADRDNQPQHF

J: TRBJ2-1
size: -
D: -
V: TRBV2
DNA: TGTGCCAGCAGTTTTCGCGGGCCCCTGGCCGGCAATGAGCAGTTCTTC
CDR3: CASSFRGPLAGNEQFF

J: TRBJ1-6
size: -
D: TRBD1
V: TRBV11-2
DNA: TGTGCCAGCAGCAGGAGGACAGGGGATAATTCACCCCTCCACTTT
CDR3: CASSRRTGDNSPLHF

J: TRBJ1-2
size: -
D: TRBD1
V: TRBV5-1
DNA: TGCGCCAGCAGCCCGGGACAGGACTATGGCTACACCTTC
CDR3: CASSPGQDYGYTF

J: TRBJ2-2
size: -
D: TRBD2
V: TRBV9
DNA: TGTGCCAGCAGCGCGACTAGCGGGATTTTTTTCGCCGGGGAGCTGTTTTTT
CDR3: CASSATSGIFFAGELFF

J: TRBJ1-3
size: -
D: -
V: TRBV18
DNA: TGTGCCAGCTCACCACGGGCAGGGCAGGGAAACACCATATATTTT
CDR3: CASSPRAGQGNTIYF

J: TRBJ2-1
size: -
D: TRBD2
V: TRBV3-1/TRBV3-2
DNA: TGTGCCAGCAGCCAGTCAGCGGGATCGTGGGATGAGCAGTTCTTC
CDR3: CASSQSAGSWDEQFF

J: TRBJ1-4
size: -
D: TRBD1
V: TRBV7-2
DNA: TGTGCCAGCAGCCCAGGGGGCCGGGGTAATGAAAAACTGTTTTTT
CDR3: CASSPGGRGNEKLFF

J: TRBJ1-1
size: -
D: -
V: TRBV2
DNA: TGTGCCAGCAGTGGTTTGGGGAACACTGAAGCTTTCTTT
CDR3: CASSGLGNTEAFF

J: TRBJ2-7
size: -
D: -
V: TRBV20-1
DNA: TGCAGTGCCGCGACTAGTTACGAGCAGTACTTC
CDR3: CSAATSYEQYF

J: TRBJ2-1
size: -
D: TRBD2
V: TRBV4-2
DNA: TGTGCCAGCAGCCAAGATTTAGGGACTAGGAAGTTCAATGAGCAGTTCTTC
CDR3: CASSQDLGTRKFNEQFF

J: TRBJ2-5
size: -
D: TRBD2
V: TRBV2
DNA: TGTGCCAGCAGGACCGGGACTAGCGTAGAGACCCAGTACTTC
CDR3: CASRTGTSVETQYF

J: TRBJ1-2
size: -
D: -
V: TRBV27
DNA: TGTGCCAGCTACGACGGAGGCTACACCTTC
CDR3: CASYDGGYTF

J: TRBJ1-1
size: -
D: -
V: TRBV28
DNA: TGTGCCAGCAGCCGTACAGGCCGCCGGGCTGAAGCTTTCTTT
CDR3: CASSRTGRRAEAFF

J: TRBJ2-5
size: -
D: TRBD1
V: TRBV3-1/TRBV3-2
DNA: TGTGCCAGCAGCCAATTCGAGACAGGGGCGGAGGAGACCCAGTACTTC
CDR3: CASSQFETGAEETQYF